This T cell receptor (beta chain) was sequenced for a study of shared clonotypes between healthy human individuals. The CDR3 runs to 16 residues. The repertoire was sequenced with immunoSEQ multiplex PCR; TCRdb's copy has only in-frame clones and lacks some. The sample lists around 2.1 million clones; under 97% were seen once. The specimen sequenced was naive CD4+ T cells sorted from blood. The subset was: CD45RA+ positively selected. The sequence came from a man younger than 30 in good health. The V call is TRBV21-1, the J call TRBJ2-7. TRBV21-1 is deemed a pseudogene. The DNA of the CDR3 is TGTGCCAGCAGCAAAGTTAGTCCGGGACCTACCCACGAGCAGTACTTC. Protein sequence: CASSKVSPGPTHEQYF.